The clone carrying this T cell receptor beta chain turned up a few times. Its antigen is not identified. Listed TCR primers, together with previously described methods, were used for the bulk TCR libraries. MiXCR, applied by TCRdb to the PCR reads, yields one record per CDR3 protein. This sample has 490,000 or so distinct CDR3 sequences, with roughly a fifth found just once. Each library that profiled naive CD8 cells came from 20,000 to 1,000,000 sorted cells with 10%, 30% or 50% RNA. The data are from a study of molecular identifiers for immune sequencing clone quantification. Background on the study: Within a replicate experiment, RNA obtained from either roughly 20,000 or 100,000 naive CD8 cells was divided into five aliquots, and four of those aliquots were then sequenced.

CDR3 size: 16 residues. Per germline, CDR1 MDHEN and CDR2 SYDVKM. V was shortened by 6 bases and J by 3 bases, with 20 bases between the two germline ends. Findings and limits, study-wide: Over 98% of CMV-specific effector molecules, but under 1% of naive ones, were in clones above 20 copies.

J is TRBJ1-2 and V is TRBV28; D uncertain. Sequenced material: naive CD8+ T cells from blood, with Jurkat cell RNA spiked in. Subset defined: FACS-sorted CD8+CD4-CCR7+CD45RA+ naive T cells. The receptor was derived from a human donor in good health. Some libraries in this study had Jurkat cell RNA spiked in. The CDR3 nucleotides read TGTGCCAGCAGCACAGAGAGGGTGGCAGTTGACTATGGCTACACCTTC. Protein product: CASSTERVAVDYGYTF.